These T cell receptor beta chains were read from a single sample in a study of CD8+CD57+ T cells in acquired aplastic anemia. Using its own MiXCR run on the reads, TCRdb lists one record per CDR3 protein. Of approximately 220,000 distinct CDR3 sequences listed, about half are singletons. Sequencing was performed on sorted CD4+, CD8+, or CD8+CD57+ T cells (not recorded which) from PBMCs. The receptors were gathered from a human donor with aplastic anemia. CDR3s include the opening cysteine and the closing phenylalanine or tryptophan. D genes are given only for firm matches. Size is omitted from some rows. Given values are once, few, many or a class for expanded clones.

TRBJ1-5 - - TRBV2 TGTGCCAGCAGTTCACAGGCGGCGAGCAATCAGCCCCAGCATTTT CASSSQAASNQPQHF
TRBJ2-1 many - TRBV19 TGTGCCAGTAGTATCTACGGGGTTACCAATGAGCAGTTCTTC CASSIYGVTNEQFF
TRBJ1-4 - TRBD1 TRBV2 TGTGCCAGCAGTGAAGCGCGATCAGGGGGAGAAAAACTGTTTTTT CASSEARSGGEKLFF
TRBJ1-5 - - TRBV15 TGTGCCACCAGCAGAGGATCCAATCAGCCCCAGCATTTT CATSRGSNQPQHF
TRBJ2-7 many TRBD2 TRBV4-1 TGCGCCAGCAGCCTTCAGCGGGACTCCTACGAGCAGTACTTC CASSLQRDSYEQYF
TRBJ1-6 - - TRBV14 TGTGCCAGCAGCCAAGTGGCAAATTCACCCCTCCACTTT CASSQVANSPLHF
TRBJ2-5 - TRBD2 TRBV2 TGTGCCAGCAGGTTTCTAGCGGGAGTAGTGGAGACCCAGTACTTC CASRFLAGVVETQYF
TRBJ2-7 - TRBD1 TRBV20-1 TGCAGTGCTAGGGGACAGCGAGTCTACGAGCAGTACTTC CSARGQRVYEQYF
TRBJ2-7 many - TRBV29-1 TGCAGCGTTGGTCCAGGGGCTGGCGAGCAGTACTTC CSVGPGAGEQYF
TRBJ2-3 few TRBD1 TRBV27 TGTGCCAGCAATCCCCGATGGCAGGGGGACACAGATACGCAGTATTTT CASNPRWQGDTDTQYF
TRBJ2-5 many - TRBV6-6 TGTGCCAGCAGCCCAGGTACAGGGTCGTGGGAGACCCAGTACTTC CASSPGTGSWETQYF
TRBJ2-1 many TRBD1 TRBV6-1 TGTGCCAGCTATCGGGACAGTTACAATGAGCAGTTCTTC CASYRDSYNEQFF
TRBJ1-2 - TRBD1 TRBV20-1 TGCAGTGCTAGAGAAGGGGGCAGAGATGGCTACACCTTC CSAREGGRDGYTF
TRBJ2-2 - TRBD2 TRBV2 TGTGCCAGTCAAAGACTAGCGGGAAGGGCCGGGGAGCTGTTTTTT CASQRLAGRAGELFF
TRBJ2-4 many TRBD1 TRBV29-1 TGCAGCGTCCAAGGGACAGGGCTGAACATTCAGTACTTC CSVQGTGLNIQYF
TRBJ2-7 many TRBD1 TRBV7-9 TGTGCCAGCAGCTCCCAAGGACAGGGGGCCTACGAGCAGTACTTC CASSSQGQGAYEQYF
TRBJ2-5 - TRBD1 TRBV25-1 TGTGCCAGCAGTCAGGGACAGGGGGTCCTCGAGACCCAGTACTTC CASSQGQGVLETQYF
TRBJ1-2 - - TRBV24-1 TGTGCCACCAGTGACTCAGCTAACTATGGCTACACCTTC CATSDSANYGYTF
TRBJ2-7 - - TRBV7-9 TGTGCCAGCAGCTTAGCTTCAGGCGAGCAGTACTTC CASSLASGEQYF
TRBJ2-3 few - TRBV6-1 TGTGCCAGCACAACCCGGGTAGGGGCTGGGTATACGCAGTATTTT CASTTRVGAGYTQYF
TRBJ2-3 once - TRBV7-2 TGTGCCAGCAGCCGAGACATAGATACGCAGTATTTT CASSRDIDTQYF
TRBJ1-2 - TRBD1 TRBV20-1 TGCAGTGGCGGGACAGGGGCCCTCTATGGCTACACCTTC CSGGTGALYGYTF
TRBJ2-3 - - TRBV20-1 TGCAGTGCTCGGTCCTCAGATACGCAGTATTTT CSARSSDTQYF
TRBJ1-6 many - TRBV2 TGTGCCAGCACGGACGGCTCTAATTCACCCCTCCACTTT CASTDGSNSPLHF
TRBJ2-1 - - TRBV6-5 TGTGCCAGCAGTCGGGACCGCTTTAGTTACAATGAGCAGTTCTTC CASSRDRFSYNEQFF
TRBJ2-7 many - TRBV19 TGTGCCAGTAGTATTGGCGGGGCTTCCTACGAGCAGTACTTC CASSIGGASYEQYF
TRBJ1-5 many TRBD1 TRBV19 TGTGCCAGTAGTACCACAGGGGGCCCCCGGAATCAGCCCCAGCATTTT CASSTTGGPRNQPQHF
TRBJ2-1 - - TRBV6-5 TGTGCCATCAGTGGTTCTACAGACAATGAGCAGTTCTTC CAISGSTDNEQFF
TRBJ1-6 many - TRBV5-8 TGTGCCAGCAGCAAACAAAGCTCCTATAATTCACCCCTCCACTTT CASSKQSSYNSPLHF
TRBJ2-3 few - TRBV7-9 TGCGCCAGCAGCCCGGTGGTGGGTCGCACAGATACGCAGTATTTT CASSPVVGRTDTQYF
TRBJ2-1 once TRBD2 TRBV27 TGTGCCAGCCGGGGGGGGAACTACAATGAGCGGTTCTTC CASRGGNYNERFF
TRBJ1-5 - - TRBV7-2 TGTGCCAGCAGCTTCGAAGGGAATAGATATCAGCCCCAGCATTTT CASSFEGNRYQPQHF
TRBJ2-7 many - TRBV6-6 TGTGCCAGCAGTCGAGAGGACGGTTACGAGCAGTACTTC CASSREDGYEQYF
TRBJ2-1 - TRBD2 TRBV14 TGTGCCAGCAGTGTCAGGAGCGGGGGAGCGAATGAGCAGTTCTTC CASSVRSGGANEQFF
TRBJ2-3 - - TRBV10-1 TGTGCCATCAGTGATAAATCGTACCCCGCAGATACGCAGTATTTT CAISDKSYPADTQYF
TRBJ1-2 - - TRBV20-1 TGCAGTGCTATTTTGGGAAGCTATGGCTACACCTTC CSAILGSYGYTF
TRBJ1-3 - - TRBV2 TGTGCCAGTGGGGGAAGTGGAAACACCATATATTTT CASGGSGNTIYF
TRBJ2-1 once TRBD2 TRBV5-1 TGCGCCAGCAGCTCGGGGACTAGCGGGGGGGGTGACTACAATGAGCAGTTCTTC CASSSGTSGGGDYNEQFF
TRBJ2-7 - - TRBV4-1 TGCGCCAGCAGCCAAGAGTGGGCCACCTACGAGCAGTACTTC CASSQEWATYEQYF
TRBJ2-7 many TRBD1 TRBV19 TGTGCCAGTAGTATTCGACAGGGGGGGGAAGAGCAGTACTTC CASSIRQGGEEQYF
TRBJ1-6 many - TRBV6-5 TGTGCCAGCAGTCGGGCTTCCACAGGGAGTAATAATTCACCCCTCCACTTT CASSRASTGSNNSPLHF
TRBJ2-1 - - TRBV9 TGTGCCAGCAGCGTAGTGGTGGGGGGCCCGGGGGATGAGCAGTTCTTC CASSVVVGGPGDEQFF
TRBJ1-5 - - TRBV20-1 TGCAGTGCTAGTTCGGCGTCGGAAAGAAATCAGCCCCAGCATTTT CSASSASERNQPQHF
TRBJ2-1 - - TRBV4-1 TGCGCCAGCAGCCATCCTCCGGGTCGCACTGAGCAGTTCTTC CASSHPPGRTEQFF
TRBJ2-2 many TRBD2 TRBV19 TGTGCCAGTAGCAACAGGGGCGGGGGGGCCCCCGGGGAGCTGTTTTTT CASSNRGGGAPGELFF
TRBJ1-6 - TRBD1 TRBV7-8 TGTGCCAGCAGCCCCGAAGGGGGCATAGGTTCACCCCTCCACTTT CASSPEGGIGSPLHF
TRBJ1-1 few - TRBV28 TGTGCCAGCAGGTCGGGACACACGAACACTGAAGCTTTCTTT CASRSGHTNTEAFF
TRBJ2-5 many - TRBV29-1 TGCAGCGTTGAAATAACAGGCCTCCAAGAGACCCAGTACTTC CSVEITGLQETQYF
TRBJ1-2 - - TRBV9 TGTGCCAGCAGCGTTAAATTCTATAACTATGGCTACACCTTC CASSVKFYNYGYTF
TRBJ1-2 once TRBD1 TRBV2 TGTGCCAGCAGTTACGGGCAGGGGGGTTACTATGGCTACACCTTC CASSYGQGGYYGYTF
TRBJ2-2 - TRBD2 TRBV15 TGTACCACCAGCAGCCGGACTAGCGGGGGGGGCACCGGGGAGCTGTTTTTT CTTSSRTSGGGTGELFF
TRBJ1-5 - TRBD1 TRBV10-3 TGTGCCATCAGAGCCGGACAGGGGAATCAGCCCCAGCATTTT CAIRAGQGNQPQHF